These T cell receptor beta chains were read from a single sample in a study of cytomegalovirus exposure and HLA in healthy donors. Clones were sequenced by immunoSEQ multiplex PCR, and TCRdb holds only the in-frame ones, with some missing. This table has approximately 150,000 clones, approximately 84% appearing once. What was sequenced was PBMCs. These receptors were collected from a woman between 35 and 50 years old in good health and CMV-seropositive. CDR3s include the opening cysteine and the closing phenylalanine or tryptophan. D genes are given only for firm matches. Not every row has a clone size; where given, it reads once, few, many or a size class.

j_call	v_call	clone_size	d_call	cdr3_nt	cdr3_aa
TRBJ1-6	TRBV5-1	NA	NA	TGCGCCAGCAGCTTGCGACCCGCGGATTCACCCCTCCACTTT	CASSLRPADSPLHF
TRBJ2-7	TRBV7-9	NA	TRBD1	TGTGCCAGCAGCTGGACAGGGAGGACCTACGAGCAGTACTTC	CASSWTGRTYEQYF
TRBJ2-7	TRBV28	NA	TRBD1	TGTGCCAGCAGTTTCAAACAGGGGGCCCCCAACGAGCAGTACTTC	CASSFKQGAPNEQYF
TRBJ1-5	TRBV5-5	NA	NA	TGTGCCAGCAGCGACCGCGGGGCCCCTAGTCAGCCCCAGCATTTT	CASSDRGAPSQPQHF
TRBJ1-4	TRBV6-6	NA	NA	TGTGCCAGCAGTTACGGCAGAGGTGGTATGGGTGAAAAACTGTTTTTT	CASSYGRGGMGEKLFF
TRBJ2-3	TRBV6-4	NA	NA	TGTGCCGGCGGGACGCAGTATTTT	CAGGTQYF
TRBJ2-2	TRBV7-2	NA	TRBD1	TGTGCCAGCAGCCTCTCCAGGGGGCCGGGGGAGCTGTTTTTT	CASSLSRGPGELFF
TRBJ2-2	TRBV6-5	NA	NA	TGTGCCAGCAGTTTCCCGGAGGAGAACACCGGGGAGCTGTTTTTT	CASSFPEENTGELFF
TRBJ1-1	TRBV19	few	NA	TGTGCCAGTAGTCAGGGTGGGTTCGGTGAAGCTTTCTTT	CASSQGGFGEAFF
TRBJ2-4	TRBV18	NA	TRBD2	TGTGCCAGCTCACCACTCGGCCAGCGGGGGGGGATCAAAAACATTCAGTACTTC	CASSPLGQRGGIKNIQYF
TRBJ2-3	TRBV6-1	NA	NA	TGTGCCACCGGAGGGGTCACAGATACGCAGTATTTT	CATGGVTDTQYF
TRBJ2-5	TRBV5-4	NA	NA	TGTGCCAGCAGCTTGGGTACGGGGGGCCTTGAGACCCAGTACTTC	CASSLGTGGLETQYF
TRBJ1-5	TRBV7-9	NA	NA	TGTTCCAGCAGCTTAGCAGGGGATAGCAATCAGCCCCAGCATTTT	CSSSLAGDSNQPQHF
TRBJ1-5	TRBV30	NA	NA	TGTGCCTGGTCAGGGTCGAATCAGCCCCAGCATTTT	CAWSGSNQPQHF
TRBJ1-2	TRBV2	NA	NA	TGTGCCAGCAGTGAATTACAGATCTATGGCTACACCTTC	CASSELQIYGYTF
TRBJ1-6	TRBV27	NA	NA	TGTGCCAGCAGTCGCGGTGGGGGGGATAATTCACCCCTCCACTTT	CASSRGGGDNSPLHF
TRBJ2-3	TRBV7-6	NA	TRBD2	TGTGCCAGCAGCTCTCGCCCGGGGGGGATCACAGATACGCAGTATTTT	CASSSRPGGITDTQYF
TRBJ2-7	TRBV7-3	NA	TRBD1	TGTGCCAGCAGCCGGAGACAGGGTCCCTACGAGCAGTACTTC	CASSRRQGPYEQYF
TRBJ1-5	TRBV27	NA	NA	TGTGCCAGCAGTTTGTACGCCAGGGGCGACGGGAATCAGCCCCAGCATTTT	CASSLYARGDGNQPQHF
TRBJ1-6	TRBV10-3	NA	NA	TGTGCCATCAGTGGGCAGGGGCCGGGCTCCTATAATTCACCCCTCCACTTT	CAISGQGPGSYNSPLHF
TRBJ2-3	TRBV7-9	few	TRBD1	TGTTCCAGCAGCACTTTACCGGGACAGGGGTTGGCAGATACGCAGTATTTT	CSSSTLPGQGLADTQYF
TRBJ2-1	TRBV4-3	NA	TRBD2	TGCGCCAGCGCAAGAGAGGGTAGCGGGGGGGCGAGTGAGCAGTTCTTC	CASAREGSGGASEQFF
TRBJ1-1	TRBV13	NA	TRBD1	TGTGCCAGCAGCGCGACCAGGGGGTCTGAAGCTTTCTTT	CASSATRGSEAFF
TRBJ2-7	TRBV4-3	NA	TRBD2	TGCGCCAGCAGCCAAATAGCGGGAGCCGGTAGGAACGAGCAGTACTTC	CASSQIAGAGRNEQYF
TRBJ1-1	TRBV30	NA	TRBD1	TGTGCCTGGAGTCCGGGACAGCCAAACACTGAAGCTTTCTTT	CAWSPGQPNTEAFF
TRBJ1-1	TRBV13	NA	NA	TGTGCCAGCAGCTTAACGGGCACTGAAGCTTTCTTT	CASSLTGTEAFF
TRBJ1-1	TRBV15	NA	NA	TGTGCCACCAGCAGAGATCTAGGAGGGGCGGATGCTTTCTTT	CATSRDLGGADAFF
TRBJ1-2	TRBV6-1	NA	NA	TGTGCCAGCAGAGGGGGGGGGAGTGGCTACACCTTC	CASRGGGSGYTF
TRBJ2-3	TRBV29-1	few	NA	TGCAGCGCTGTCTACCCGGTATCTAGCACAGATACGCAGTATTTT	CSAVYPVSSTDTQYF
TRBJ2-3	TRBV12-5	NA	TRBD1	TGTGCTAGTGGTTCACAGGGGGTAAACGGCACAGATACGCAGTATTTT	CASGSQGVNGTDTQYF
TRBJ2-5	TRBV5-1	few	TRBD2	TGCGCCAGCAGCCCCGGGGACTACGCAAAAGAGACCCAGTACTTC	CASSPGDYAKETQYF
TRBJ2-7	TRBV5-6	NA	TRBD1	TGTGCCAGCACATATACAGGGGATTTTAGCGAGCAGTACTTC	CASTYTGDFSEQYF
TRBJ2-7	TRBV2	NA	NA	TGTGCCAGCAGTACGATCTTTTTGGGGGCCGGGCGCTACGAGCAGTACTTC	CASSTIFLGAGRYEQYF
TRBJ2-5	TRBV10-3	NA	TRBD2	TGTGCCATCGAGAGTACGGCGGGGGGGCCCGGGACCCAGTACTTC	CAIESTAGGPGTQYF
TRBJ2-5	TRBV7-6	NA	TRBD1	TGTGCCAGCAGCACCCAGACAGGGGGCTTGGAGACCCAGTACTTC	CASSTQTGGLETQYF
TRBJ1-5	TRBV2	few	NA	TGTGCCAGCAGTGAACGCGGACTGGAACCTAATCAGCCCCAGCATTTT	CASSERGLEPNQPQHF
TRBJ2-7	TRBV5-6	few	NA	TGTGCCAGCAGACGAGAACCCTACGAGCAGTACTTC	CASRREPYEQYF
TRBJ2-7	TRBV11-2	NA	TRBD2	TGTGCCAGCAGCTCCGTTGGGGGGGGAAAAGACGAGCAGTACTTC	CASSSVGGGKDEQYF
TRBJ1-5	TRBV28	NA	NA	TGTGCCAGCAGACTCTTTTGGCAGCCCCAGCATTTT	CASRLFWQPQHF
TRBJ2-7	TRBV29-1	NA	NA	TGCAGCGTTGAAGGCCCTGCGGAAGGGCAGTACTTC	CSVEGPAEGQYF
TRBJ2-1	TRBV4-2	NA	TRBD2	TGTGCCAGCAGCCAAGGCATAGCGGGGGGGGGCGCGGAGCAGTTCTTC	CASSQGIAGGGAEQFF
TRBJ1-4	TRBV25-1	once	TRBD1	TGTGCCAGCAGTGCCTCAAGAGGACAGGTTTTAGGCGAAAAACTGTTTTTT	CASSASRGQVLGEKLFF
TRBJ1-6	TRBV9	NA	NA	TGTGCCAGCAGCCTTGGACAGTATAATTCACCCCTCCACTTT	CASSLGQYNSPLHF
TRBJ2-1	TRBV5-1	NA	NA	TGCGCCAGCAGCTTTTCCGGGATCCATGAGCAGTTCTTC	CASSFSGIHEQFF
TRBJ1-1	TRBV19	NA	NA	TGTGCCAGTAGTATTATTACCCCAGGAAGGACTGAAGCTTTCTTT	CASSIITPGRTEAFF
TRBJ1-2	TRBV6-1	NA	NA	TGTGCCAGCAGTGCAACTCGGTCCGATGGCTACACCTTC	CASSATRSDGYTF